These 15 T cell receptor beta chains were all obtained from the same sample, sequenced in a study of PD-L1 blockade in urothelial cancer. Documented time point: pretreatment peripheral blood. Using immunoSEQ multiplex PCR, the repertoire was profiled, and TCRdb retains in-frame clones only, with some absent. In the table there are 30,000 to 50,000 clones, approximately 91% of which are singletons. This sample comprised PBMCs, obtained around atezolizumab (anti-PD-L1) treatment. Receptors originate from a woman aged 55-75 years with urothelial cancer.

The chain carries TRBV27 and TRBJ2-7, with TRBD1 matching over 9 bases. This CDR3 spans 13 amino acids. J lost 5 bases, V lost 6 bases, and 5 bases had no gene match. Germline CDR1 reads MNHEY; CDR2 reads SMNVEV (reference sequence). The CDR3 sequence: CASRTDRGHEQYF. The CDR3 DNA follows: TGTGCCAGCAGGACGGACAGGGGCCACGAGCAGTACTTC.

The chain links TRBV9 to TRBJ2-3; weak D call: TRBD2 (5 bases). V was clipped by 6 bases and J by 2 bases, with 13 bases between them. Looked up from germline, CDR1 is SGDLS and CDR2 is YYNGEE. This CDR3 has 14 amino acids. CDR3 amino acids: CASNPSRNTDTQYF. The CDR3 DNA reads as TGTGCCAGCAACCCTAGCAGGAACACAGATACGCAGTATTTT.

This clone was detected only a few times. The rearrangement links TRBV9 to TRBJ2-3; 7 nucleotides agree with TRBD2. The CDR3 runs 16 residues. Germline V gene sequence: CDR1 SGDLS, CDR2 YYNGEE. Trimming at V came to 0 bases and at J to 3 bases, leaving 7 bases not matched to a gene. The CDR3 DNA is TGTGCCAGCAGCGTAGTAGGCGGGAGTGTAACAGATACGCAGTATTTT. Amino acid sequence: CASSVVGGSVTDTQYF.

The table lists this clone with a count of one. The CDR3 loop reads CASSADRINEQYF. The CDR3 DNA sequence: TGTGCCAGCAGCGCAGACAGGATCAACGAGCAGTACTTC. This sequence joins TRBV7-2 and TRBJ2-7; D possibly corresponds to TRBD1 (6 bases). Germline V gene lookup returns CDR1 SGHTA and CDR2 FQGNSA. The CDR3 loop spans 13 amino acids. V lost 5 bases and J lost 5, with 13 bases in between.

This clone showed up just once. The CDR3 coding sequence is TGCAGCGCAGTATCGGACAGGGGAGAGACCCAGTACTTC. This sequence encodes CSAVSDRGETQYF. The chain recombines TRBV29-1 with TRBJ2-5, with 9 bases that match TRBD1. J lost 4 bases, V lost 7 bases, and 7 bases had no gene match. Germline V lookup: CDR1 SQVTM, CDR2 ANQGSEA. This CDR3 has 13 amino acids.

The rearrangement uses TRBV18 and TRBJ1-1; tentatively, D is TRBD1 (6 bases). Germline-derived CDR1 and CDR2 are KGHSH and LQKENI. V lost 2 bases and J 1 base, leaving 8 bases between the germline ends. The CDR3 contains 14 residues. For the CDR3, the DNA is TGTGCCAGCTCACCAAGGACAGAGAACACTGAAGCTTTCTTT. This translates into CASSPRTENTEAFF.

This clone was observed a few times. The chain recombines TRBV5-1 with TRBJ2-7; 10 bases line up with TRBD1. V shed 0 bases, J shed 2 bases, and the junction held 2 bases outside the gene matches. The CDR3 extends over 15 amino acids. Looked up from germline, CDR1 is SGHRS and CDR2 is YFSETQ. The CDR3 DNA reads TGCGCCAGCAGCTTGGTCGGGACAGGGGCCTACGAGCAGTACTTC. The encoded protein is CASSLVGTGAYEQYF.

The CDR3 region has the DNA TGTGCCAGCAGTGAAGCGGGAGAAGGCTACGAGCAGTACTTC. It specifies CASSEAGEGYEQYF. The V gene is TRBV6-1, the J gene TRBJ2-7, with D perhaps TRBD2 (5 bases). CDR1 is MNHNS, CDR2 SASEGT, per germline. V was shortened by 0 bases and J by 3 bases, with 9 bases between the two germline ends. This CDR3 spans 14 amino acids.

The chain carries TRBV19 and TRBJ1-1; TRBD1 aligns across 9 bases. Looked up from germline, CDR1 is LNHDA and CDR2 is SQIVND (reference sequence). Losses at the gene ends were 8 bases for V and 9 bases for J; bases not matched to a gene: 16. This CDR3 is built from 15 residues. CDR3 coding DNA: TGTGCCAGTGGGCTGTTAGTCCCGGGACAGGGCAAAGCTTTCTTT. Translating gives CASGLLVPGQGKAFF. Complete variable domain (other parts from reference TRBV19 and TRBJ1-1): DGGITQSPKYLFRKEGQNVTLSCEQNLNHDAMYWYRQDPGQGLRLIYYSQIVNDFQKGDIAEGYSVSREKKESFPLTVTSAQKNPTAFYLCASGLLVPGQGKAFFGQGTRLTVV.

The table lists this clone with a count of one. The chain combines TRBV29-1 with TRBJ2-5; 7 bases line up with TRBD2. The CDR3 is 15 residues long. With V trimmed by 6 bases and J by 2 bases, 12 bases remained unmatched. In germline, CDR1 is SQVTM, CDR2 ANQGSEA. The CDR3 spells CSVKVGGSRQETQYF. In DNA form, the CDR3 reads TGCAGCGTGAAGGTGGGCGGGAGTCGGCAAGAGACCCAGTACTTC.

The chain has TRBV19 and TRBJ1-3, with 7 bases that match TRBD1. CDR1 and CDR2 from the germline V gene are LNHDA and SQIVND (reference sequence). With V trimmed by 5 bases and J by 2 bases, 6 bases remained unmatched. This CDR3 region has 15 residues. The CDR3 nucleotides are TGTGCCAGTAGTCAACGACAGGGAGCTGGAAACACCATATATTTT. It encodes CASSQRQGAGNTIYF.

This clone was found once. CDR3: CAISGKTGYTTEAFF. CDR3 in DNA: TGTGCCATCAGTGGAAAGACAGGTTATACCACTGAAGCTTTCTTT. The V call is TRBV10-3, the J call TRBJ1-1, with D maybe TRBD1 (6 bases). V lost 4 bases and J 4 bases, leaving 16 bases between the germline ends. This CDR3 spans 15 amino acids. Germline CDR1 is ENHRY and CDR2 is SYGVKD.

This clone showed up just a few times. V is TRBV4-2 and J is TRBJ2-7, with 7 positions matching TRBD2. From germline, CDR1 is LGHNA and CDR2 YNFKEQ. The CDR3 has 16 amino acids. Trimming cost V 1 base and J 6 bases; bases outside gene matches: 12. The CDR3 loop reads CASSQASAGARGEQYF. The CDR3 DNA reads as TGTGCCAGCAGCCAAGCATCGGCGGGAGCCCGTGGCGAGCAGTACTTC.

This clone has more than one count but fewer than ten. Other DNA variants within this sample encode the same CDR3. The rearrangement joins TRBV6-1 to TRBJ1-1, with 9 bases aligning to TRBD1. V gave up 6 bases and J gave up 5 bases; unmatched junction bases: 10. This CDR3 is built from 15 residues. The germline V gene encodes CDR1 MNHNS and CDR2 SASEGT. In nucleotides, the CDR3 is TGTGCCAGCAGGGAGCCGACAGGGGGGATAACTGAAGCTTTCTTT. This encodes CASREPTGGITEAFF.

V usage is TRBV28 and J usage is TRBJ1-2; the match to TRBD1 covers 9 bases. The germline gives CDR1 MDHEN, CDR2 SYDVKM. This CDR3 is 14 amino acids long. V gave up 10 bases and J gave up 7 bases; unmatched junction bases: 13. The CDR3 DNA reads TGTGCCACCCCTCCGGACAGGGGTGGATTTGGCTACACCTTC. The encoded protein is CATPPDRGGFGYTF.